The clone carrying this T cell receptor (beta chain) was observed a single time. TCRdb keeps only in-frame clones here, not all; method: immunoSEQ multiplex PCR. The profile shows fewer than 350,000 clones, around 93% of them singletons. The entry originates in a study of blood T cell repertoires in COVID-19. Across the study: PBMCs, B-cell-depleted T cells, or T cells were the source of the cDNA or gDNA that made up the material.

V shed 1 base and J shed 4 bases, with 8 bases lying between them. Germline V gene data show CDR1 as GTSNPN and CDR2 as SVGIG (reference sequence). This CDR3 is built from 13 residues. This sequence joins TRBV30 and TRBJ2-1, with D possibly being TRBD1 (5 bases). This clonotype originated in a man aged 35 to 55 who had been exposed to COVID-19. Specimen: PBMCs or T cells enriched from blood (not recorded which). The CDR3 region is CAWSGTLYNEQFF. In nucleotides, the CDR3 is TGTGCCTGGAGTGGGACACTTTACAATGAGCAGTTCTTC. Drawing the rest from reference TRBV30 and TRBJ2-1, the complete variable domain is SQTIHQWPATLVQPVGSPLSLECTVEGTSNPNLYWYRQAAGRGLQLLFYSVGIGQISSEVPQNLSASRPQDRQFILSSKKLLLSDSGFYLCAWSGTLYNEQFFGPGTRLTVL.